The present T cell receptor (beta chain) was sequenced within a study of early stage breast cancer tumors. Findings and limits, study-wide: Functional markers like CD4, CD8 and FOXP3 were missed in bulk sequencing.

The CDR3 spans 16 residues. The V end was cut by 0 bases, the J end by 6 bases, with 15 bases between. Germline assignment: CDR1 SEHNR and CDR2 FQNEAQ (reference sequence). Note on this clone: The antigen is unknown.

The repertoire was sequenced with immunoSEQ multiplex PCR; TCRdb's copy has only in-frame clones and lacks some. The sample has about 41,000 clones, about three quarters seen once. This chain uses TRBV7-9 with TRBJ2-1; D may be TRBD2 (6 bases). This receptor was taken from a person between 50 and 60 years old with breast cancer. The specimen was blood. The CDR3 loop is CASSLAPGSGANEQFF. CDR3 DNA: TGTGCCAGCAGCTTAGCCCCTGGTAGCGGAGCCAATGAGCAGTTCTTC.